The 3 T cell receptor beta chains below all came from one sample that was sequenced in a study of T cell responses to AZD1222 COVID-19 vaccine. Some clones are missing from TCRdb's copy, which holds only in-frame ones; the method was immunoSEQ multiplex PCR. The sample has 80,000 or so clones; about 90% are singletons. The sample here was peripheral blood, taken on day 0 of MenACWY control vaccination. The receptors derive from an adult in good health.

CDR3 in DNA: TGTGCCAGCAGTTCACCCGGGACACCCCCTGCCTATGGCTACACCTTC. Amino acids: CASSSPGTPPAYGYTF. The chain has TRBV28 and TRBJ1-2; D might be TRBD1 (6 bases). The germline gives CDR1 MDHEN, CDR2 SYDVKM. The germline V and J ends were trimmed by 4 bases and 4 bases, with 19 bases remaining between them. The CDR3 runs 16 residues.

This chain uses TRBV2 with TRBJ1-3, with 10 bases identical to TRBD1. V was pared by 1 base and J by 4 bases, with 4 bases of the junction left unmatched. Germline CDR1 SNHLY, CDR2 FYNNEI. The CDR3 totals 16 residues. This CDR3 is CASSEVGQGVGNTIYF. In DNA form, the CDR3 reads TGTGCCAGCAGTGAAGTTGGACAGGGGGTAGGAAACACCATATATTTT.

The V gene is TRBV5-4, the J gene TRBJ2-7; no clear D. The length of the CDR3 is 14 residues. CDR1 is SGHNT and CDR2 is YYREEE in the germline V gene (reference sequence). The ends were cut back, 2 bases at V and 6 bases at J, with 15 bases in the middle. The CDR3 sequence: CASSLPPEYPEQYF. CDR3 DNA sequence: TGTGCCAGCAGCTTACCCCCCGAGTACCCCGAGCAGTACTTC. The full variable domain, completed using reference TRBV5-4 and TRBJ2-7, is ETGVTQSPTHLIKTRGQQVTLRCSSQSGHNTVSWYQQALGQGPQFIFQYYREEENGRGNFPPRFSGLQFPNYSSELNVNALELDDSALYLCASSLPPEYPEQYFGPGTRLTVT.